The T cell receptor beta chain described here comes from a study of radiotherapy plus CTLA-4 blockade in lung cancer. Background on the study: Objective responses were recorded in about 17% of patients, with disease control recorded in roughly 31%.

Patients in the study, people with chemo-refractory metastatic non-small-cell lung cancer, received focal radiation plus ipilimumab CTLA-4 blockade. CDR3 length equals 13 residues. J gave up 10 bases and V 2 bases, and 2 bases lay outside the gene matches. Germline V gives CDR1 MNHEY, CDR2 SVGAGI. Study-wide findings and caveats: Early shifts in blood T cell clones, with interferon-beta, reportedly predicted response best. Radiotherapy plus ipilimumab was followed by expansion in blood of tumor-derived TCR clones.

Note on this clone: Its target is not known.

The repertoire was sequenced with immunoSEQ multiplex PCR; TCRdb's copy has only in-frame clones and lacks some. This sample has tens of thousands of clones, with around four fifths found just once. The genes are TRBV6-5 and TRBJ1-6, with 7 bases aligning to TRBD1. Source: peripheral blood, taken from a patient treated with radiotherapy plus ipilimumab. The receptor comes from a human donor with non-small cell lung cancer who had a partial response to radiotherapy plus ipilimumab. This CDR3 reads CASSYQGGSPLHF. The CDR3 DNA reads TGTGCCAGCAGTTACCAGGGGGGATCACCCCTCCACTTT.